The entry below describes one T cell receptor beta chain. Original processing methods: Estimates of nucleated cell counts were drawn from the amplification of reference gene primers. Data came from immunoSEQ multiplex PCR; TCRdb stores just in-frame clones and leaves some out. V and J calls and clone size follow that table, whereas D and trimming were derived from the DNA. This sample yields roughly 34,000 clones, of which around 77% are seen a single time; about a sixth belongs to the top ten. CDR1 is LNHDA and CDR2 is SQIVND in the germline V gene (reference sequence). With 4 bases removed from V and 4 bases from J, the gap between germline ends came to 9 bases. The CDR3 length is 13 residues. This sample stems from a study of blood T cell repertoires in COVID-19.

The chain couples TRBV19 to TRBJ2-3, with D perhaps TRBD2 (6 bases). This TCR derives from a human donor in a cohort sampled during active COVID-19. Sequenced input: peripheral blood. The CDR3 DNA reads as TGTGCCAGTAGTAGAGGCGGGGCAGATACGCAGTATTTT. Its protein is CASSRGGADTQYF.